A selection of T cell receptor beta chains follows, all from one sample in a study. The assay was immunoSEQ multiplex PCR, and TCRdb's table has in-frame clones only and misses some. The sample shows 45,000 to 55,000 clones, over 85% of them seen only once. Material for sequencing was PBMCs. These receptors were obtained from a man in his forties with rheumatoid arthritis. Both conserved end residues are part of each CDR3. The order of the fields is CDR3 length, J gene, D gene, clone size, V gene, CDR3 protein, CDR3 DNA. The D gene is left open where the match is weak. Clone size, where shown, is once, few, many, or a class for clones that have expanded.

>17|TRBJ2-3|TRBD2|once|TRBV24-1
CATSEGLAGGLSDTQYF
TGTGCCACCAGTGAGGGACTAGCGGGGGGGCTTTCAGATACGCAGTATTTT
>13|TRBJ2-7|-|-|TRBV11-2
CASSYGPFYEQYF
TGTGCCAGCAGTTACGGCCCGTTCTACGAGCAGTACTTC
>12|TRBJ2-7|TRBD1|-|TRBV10-1
CATRQGVNEQYF
TGCGCCACCCGACAGGGCGTCAACGAGCAGTACTTC
>13|TRBJ1-1|-|-|TRBV18
CASSGQSNTEAFF
TGTGCCAGCTCAGGGCAGTCGAACACTGAAGCTTTCTTT
>17|TRBJ1-5|-|-|TRBV19
CASSIWGTSSSNQPQHF
TGTGCCAGTAGTATCTGGGGGACAAGTAGTAGCAATCAGCCCCAGCATTTT
>13|TRBJ2-4|-|-|TRBV28
CASSRNREGIQYF
TGTGCCAGCAGTCGAAACAGGGAAGGCATTCAGTACTTC
>14|TRBJ2-7|-|-|TRBV7-8
CASSPGDSNHEQYF
TGTGCCAGCAGCCCCGGGGACTCTAACCACGAGCAGTACTTC
>16|TRBJ2-3|TRBD1|-|TRBV7-7
CASSLGPGGGTDTQYF
TGTGCTAGCAGCTTAGGCCCAGGGGGTGGTACAGATACGCAGTATTTT
>18|TRBJ1-1|-|-|TRBV7-9
CASSLVGDATDMNTEAFF
TGTGCCAGCAGCTTAGTAGGGGACGCGACAGATATGAACACTGAAGCTTTCTTT
>16|TRBJ1-1|TRBD1|-|TRBV4-1
CASSQYTGGSNTEAFF
TGCGCCAGCAGCCAATACACAGGGGGCTCGAACACTGAAGCTTTCTTT
>14|TRBJ1-2|-|-|TRBV5-6
CASSLRRQTYGYTF
TGTGCCAGCAGCCTTAGGCGACAGACCTATGGCTACACCTTC
>16|TRBJ2-5|TRBD2|-|TRBV4-2
CASSQGEAGVGETQYF
TGTGCCAGCAGCCAAGGGGAAGCGGGAGTTGGAGAGACCCAGTACTTC
>16|TRBJ2-5|TRBD2|-|TRBV9
CASSGASGGVMETQYF
TGTGCCAGCAGCGGCGCTAGCGGGGGGGTTATGGAGACCCAGTACTTC
>13|TRBJ2-7|-|-|TRBV6-1
CASSEESSREQYF
TGTGCCAGCAGTGAAGAAAGTTCGCGCGAGCAGTACTTC
>20|TRBJ2-5|TRBD2|-|TRBV7-2
CASSLAWASGRTGFEETQYF
TGTGCCAGCAGCTTAGCGTGGGCTAGCGGGAGGACGGGGTTTGAAGAGACCCAGTACTTC
>16|TRBJ2-2|-|-|TRBV9
CASSVGTQPNTGELFF
TGTGCCAGCAGCGTAGGGACACAGCCGAACACCGGGGAGCTGTTTTTT
>13|TRBJ2-7|-|-|TRBV23-1
CASSQSPGSEQYF
TGCGCCAGCAGTCAATCGCCGGGGAGCGAGCAGTACTTC
>13|TRBJ2-5|-|-|TRBV29-1
CSVVQEYQETQYF
TGCAGCGTCGTACAGGAGTACCAAGAGACCCAGTACTTC
>12|TRBJ2-1|-|-|TRBV5-4
CASSNDGDEQFF
TGTGCCAGCAGCAACGACGGGGATGAGCAGTTCTTC
>13|TRBJ1-1|-|-|TRBV30
CAWSRQGNAEAFF
TGTGCCTGGAGTCGGCAGGGGAACGCTGAAGCTTTCTTT
>14|TRBJ2-7|TRBD2|-|TRBV6-1
CASNERWGGYEQYF
TGTGCCAGCAATGAAAGGTGGGGGGGCTACGAGCAGTACTTC
>15|TRBJ2-1|-|once|TRBV13
CASRPTLSSYNEQFF
TGTGCCAGCAGACCGACCCTGAGCTCCTACAATGAGCAGTTCTTC
>16|TRBJ1-1|-|once|TRBV6-5
CASSYSMRGMNTEAFF
TGTGCCAGCAGTTACTCGATGAGAGGGATGAACACTGAAGCTTTCTTT
>14|TRBJ1-5|TRBD1|-|TRBV27
CASSSTGAGQPQHF
TGTGCCAGCAGTTCGACAGGGGCTGGTCAGCCCCAGCATTTT
>15|TRBJ1-1|-|-|TRBV11-2
CASSLDGGFGTEAFF
TGTGCCAGCAGCTTAGATGGGGGCTTTGGCACTGAAGCTTTCTTT
>11|TRBJ1-1|-|-|TRBV6-6
CASSYSTEAFF
TGTGCCAGCAGTTACTCGACTGAAGCTTTCTTT
>17|TRBJ2-1|TRBD2|-|TRBV9
CASSVGRGSGEGYEQFF
TGTGCCAGCAGCGTAGGTCGCGGGAGCGGTGAGGGGTATGAGCAGTTCTTC
>15|TRBJ1-5|-|-|TRBV30
CAWSSWGSGNQPQHF
TGTGCCTGGAGTTCTTGGGGGTCGGGCAATCAGCCCCAGCATTTT
>15|TRBJ1-2|-|-|TRBV7-2
CASSLGQGWNYGYTF
TGTGCCAGCAGCTTGGGGCAGGGGTGGAACTATGGCTACACCTTC
>14|TRBJ1-2|-|-|TRBV19
CASSPQQDVYGYTF
TGTGCCAGTAGTCCTCAACAGGATGTCTATGGCTACACCTTC
>13|TRBJ1-2|-|-|TRBV6-5
CASTHSDGGGYTF
TGTGCCAGCACCCATTCGGACGGTGGGGGCTACACCTTC
>15|TRBJ1-2|-|once|TRBV4-3
CASSQDYGQQYGYTF
TGCGCCAGCAGCCAAGATTACGGTCAACAGTATGGCTACACCTTC
>15|TRBJ2-7|-|once|TRBV6-2/TRBV6-3
CASSDRQVGRYEQYF
TGTGCCAGCAGTGACCGACAGGTCGGTCGCTACGAGCAGTACTTC
>16|TRBJ1-6|-|-|TRBV23-1
CASSQSLQKLNSPLHF
TGCGCCAGCAGTCAATCTCTCCAGAAACTTAATTCACCCCTCCACTTT
>17|TRBJ2-3|-|-|TRBV3-1/TRBV3-2
CASSQDGREGRTDTQYF
TGTGCCAGCAGCCAAGATGGCAGGGAAGGGAGAACAGATACGCAGTATTTT
>15|TRBJ1-2|TRBD1|-|TRBV15
CATSREPRQGGGYTF
TGTGCCACCAGCAGAGAACCCCGACAGGGAGGCGGCTACACCTTC
>18|TRBJ1-3|TRBD1|-|TRBV7-9
CASSLAGTGASGGNTIYF
TGTGCCAGCAGCTTAGCGGGGACAGGGGCTTCGGGTGGAAACACCATATATTTT